The T cell receptor (beta chain) described here comes from a study of T cell responses to AZD1222 COVID-19 vaccine. Study-wide results and caveats: A mostly white British donor set with more females was recruited, and clonal diversity was possibly underestimated. Without day 14 samples, only post-peak T cell repertoires were studied.

TCRdb's copy holds only in-frame clones and misses some; the assay was immunoSEQ multiplex PCR. This repertoire shows some 150,000 clones, around 88% found once; its top ten account for 3% to 4%. Note on this clone: What it recognizes is unknown.

The sequence derives from an adult in good health. Material: peripheral blood, obtained on day 0 of MenACWY control vaccination.

This chain's CDR3 is CASSLAGTGLNQPQHF. The DNA for the CDR3 is TGCGCCAGCAGCCTAGCCGGGACAGGGCTCAATCAGCCCCAGCATTTT. J is TRBJ1-5 and V is TRBV4-1; 9 nucleotides match TRBD1. CDR1 MGHRA and CDR2 YSYEKL come from the germline V gene. The V segment lost 4 bases and the J segment 3 bases; nucleotides outside the gene matches: 7. This CDR3 is 16 amino acids long.